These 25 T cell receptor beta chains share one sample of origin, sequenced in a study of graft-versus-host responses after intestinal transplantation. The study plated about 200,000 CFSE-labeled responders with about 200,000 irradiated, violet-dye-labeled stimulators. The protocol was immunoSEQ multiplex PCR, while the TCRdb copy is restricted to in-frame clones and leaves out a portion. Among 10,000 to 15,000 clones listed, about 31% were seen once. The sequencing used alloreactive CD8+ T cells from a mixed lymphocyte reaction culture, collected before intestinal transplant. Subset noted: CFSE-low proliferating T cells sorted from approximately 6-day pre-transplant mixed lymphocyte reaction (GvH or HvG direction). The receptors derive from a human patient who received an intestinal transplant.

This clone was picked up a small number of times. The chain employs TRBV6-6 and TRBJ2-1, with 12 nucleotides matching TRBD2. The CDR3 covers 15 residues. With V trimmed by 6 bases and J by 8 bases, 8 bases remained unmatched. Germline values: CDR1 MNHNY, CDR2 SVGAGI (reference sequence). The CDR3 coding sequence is TGTGCCAGCAGCCGACTAGCGGGGGTTAATTATGAGCAGTTCTTC. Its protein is CASSRLAGVNYEQFF.

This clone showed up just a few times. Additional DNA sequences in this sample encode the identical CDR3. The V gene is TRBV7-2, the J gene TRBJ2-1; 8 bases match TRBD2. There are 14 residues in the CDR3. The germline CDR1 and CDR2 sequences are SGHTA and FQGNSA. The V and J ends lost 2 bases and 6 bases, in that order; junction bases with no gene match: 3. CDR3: CASSLLAGGNEQFF. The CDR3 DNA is TGTGCCAGCAGCTTACTGGCGGGGGGCAATGAGCAGTTCTTC.

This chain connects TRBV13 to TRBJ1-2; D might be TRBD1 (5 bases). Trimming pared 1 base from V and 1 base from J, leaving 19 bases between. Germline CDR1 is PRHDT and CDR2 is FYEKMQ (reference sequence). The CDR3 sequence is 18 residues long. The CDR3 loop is CASSLVGDGASRNYGYTF. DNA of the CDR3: TGTGCCAGCAGCTTAGTAGGTGATGGGGCGTCCCGTAACTATGGCTACACCTTC.

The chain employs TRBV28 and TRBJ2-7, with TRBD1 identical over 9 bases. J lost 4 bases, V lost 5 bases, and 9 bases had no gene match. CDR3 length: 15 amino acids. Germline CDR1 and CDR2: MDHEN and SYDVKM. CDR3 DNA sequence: TGTGCCAGCAGTCCCGGGACAGGGAGGGAATACGAGCAGTACTTC. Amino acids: CASSPGTGREYEQYF.

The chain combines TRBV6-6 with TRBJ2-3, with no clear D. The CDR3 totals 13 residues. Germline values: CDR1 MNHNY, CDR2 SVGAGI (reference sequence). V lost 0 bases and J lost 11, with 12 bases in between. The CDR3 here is CASSYSMAMRQYF. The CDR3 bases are TGTGCCAGCAGTTACTCGATGGCTATGAGGCAGTATTTT.

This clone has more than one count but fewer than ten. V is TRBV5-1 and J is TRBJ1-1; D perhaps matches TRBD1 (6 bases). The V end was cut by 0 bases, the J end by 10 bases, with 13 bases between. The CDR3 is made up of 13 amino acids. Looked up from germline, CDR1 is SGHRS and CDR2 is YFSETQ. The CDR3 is CASSLGGRRGAFF. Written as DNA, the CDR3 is TGCGCCAGCAGCTTGGGGGGGCGCAGAGGAGCTTTCTTT.

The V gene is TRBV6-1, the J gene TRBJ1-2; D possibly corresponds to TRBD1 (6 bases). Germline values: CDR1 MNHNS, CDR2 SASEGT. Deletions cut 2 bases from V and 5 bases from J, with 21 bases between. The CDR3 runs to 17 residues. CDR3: CASSELGRGALGYGYTF. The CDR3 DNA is TGTGCCAGCAGTGAACTAGGACGGGGGGCGTTAGGTTATGGCTACACCTTC.

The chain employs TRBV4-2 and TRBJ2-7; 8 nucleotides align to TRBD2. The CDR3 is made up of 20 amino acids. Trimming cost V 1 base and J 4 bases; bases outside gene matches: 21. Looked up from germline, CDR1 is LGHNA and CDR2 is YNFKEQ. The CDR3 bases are TGTGCCAGCAGCCAAGTAGATACCAGACGGAGCGGGAGATGGGGATACGAGCAGTACTTC. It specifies CASSQVDTRRSGRWGYEQYF.

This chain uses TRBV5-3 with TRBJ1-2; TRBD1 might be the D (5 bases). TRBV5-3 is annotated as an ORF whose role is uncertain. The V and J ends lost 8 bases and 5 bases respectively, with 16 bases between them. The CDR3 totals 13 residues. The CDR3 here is CASSTPRDYGYTF. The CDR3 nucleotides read TGTGCCAGCAGCACGCCCAGGGATTATGGCTACACCTTC.

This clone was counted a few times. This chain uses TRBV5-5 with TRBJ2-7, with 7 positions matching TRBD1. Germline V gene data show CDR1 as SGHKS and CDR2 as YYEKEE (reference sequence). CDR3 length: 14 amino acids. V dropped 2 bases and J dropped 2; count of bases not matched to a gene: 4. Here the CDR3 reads CASSFTGAPYEQYF. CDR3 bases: TGTGCCAGCAGCTTTACAGGGGCCCCCTACGAGCAGTACTTC.

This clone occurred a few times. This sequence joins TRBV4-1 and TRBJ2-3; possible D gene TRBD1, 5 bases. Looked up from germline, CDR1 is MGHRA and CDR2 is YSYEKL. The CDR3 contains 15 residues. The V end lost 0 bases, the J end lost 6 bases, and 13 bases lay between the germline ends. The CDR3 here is CASSQEGPKGDTQYF. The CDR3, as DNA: TGCGCCAGCAGCCAAGAAGGCCCCAAGGGGGATACGCAGTATTTT.

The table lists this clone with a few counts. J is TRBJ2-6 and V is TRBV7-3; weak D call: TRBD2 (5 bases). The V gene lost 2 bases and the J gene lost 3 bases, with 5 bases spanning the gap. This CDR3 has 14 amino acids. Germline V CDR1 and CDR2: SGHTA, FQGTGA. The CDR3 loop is CASSLGSGANVLTF. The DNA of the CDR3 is TGTGCCAGCAGCTTAGGGAGTGGGGCCAACGTCCTGACTTTC.

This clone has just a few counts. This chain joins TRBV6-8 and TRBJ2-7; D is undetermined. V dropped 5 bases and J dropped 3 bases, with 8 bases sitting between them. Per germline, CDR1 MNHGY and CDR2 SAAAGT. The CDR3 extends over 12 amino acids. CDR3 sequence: CASSESIYEQYF. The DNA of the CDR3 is TGTGCCAGCAGTGAAAGTATCTACGAGCAGTACTTC.

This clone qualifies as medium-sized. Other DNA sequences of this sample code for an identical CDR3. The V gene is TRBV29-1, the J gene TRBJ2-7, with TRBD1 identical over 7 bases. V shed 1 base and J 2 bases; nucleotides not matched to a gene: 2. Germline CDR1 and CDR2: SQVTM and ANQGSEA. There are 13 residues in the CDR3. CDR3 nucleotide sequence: TGCAGCGTTGAAGGTACAGGGGCCTACGAGCAGTACTTC. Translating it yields CSVEGTGAYEQYF.

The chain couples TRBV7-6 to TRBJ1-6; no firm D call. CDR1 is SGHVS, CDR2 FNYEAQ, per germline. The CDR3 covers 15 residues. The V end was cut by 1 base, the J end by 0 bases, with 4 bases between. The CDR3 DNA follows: TGTGCCAGCAGCTTAGTAGGCTCCTATAATTCACCCCTCCACTTT. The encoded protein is CASSLVGSYNSPLHF.

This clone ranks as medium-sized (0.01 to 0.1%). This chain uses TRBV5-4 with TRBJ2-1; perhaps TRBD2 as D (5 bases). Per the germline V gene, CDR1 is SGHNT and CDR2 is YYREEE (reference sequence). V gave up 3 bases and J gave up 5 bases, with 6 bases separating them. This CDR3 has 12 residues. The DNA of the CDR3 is TGTGCCAGCAGCTCCGGGAACAATGAGCAGTTCTTC. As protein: CASSSGNNEQFF.

DNA of the CDR3: TGTGCCAGCAGCTTAGATGGAGGCTCCATGAACACTGAAGCTTTCTTT. This gives the protein CASSLDGGSMNTEAFF. This chain links TRBV11-2 with TRBJ1-1; D unclear. Germline V gene lookup returns CDR1 SGHAT and CDR2 FQNNGV. This CDR3 has 16 amino acids. V was trimmed by 0 bases and J by 0 bases, leaving 11 bases between them.

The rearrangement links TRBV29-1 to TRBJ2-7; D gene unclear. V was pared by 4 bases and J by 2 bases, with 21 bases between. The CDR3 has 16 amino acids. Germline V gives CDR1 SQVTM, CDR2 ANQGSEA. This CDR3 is CSVGDLGFMGPYEQYF. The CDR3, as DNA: TGCAGCGTTGGTGACCTAGGGTTTATGGGCCCCTACGAGCAGTACTTC.

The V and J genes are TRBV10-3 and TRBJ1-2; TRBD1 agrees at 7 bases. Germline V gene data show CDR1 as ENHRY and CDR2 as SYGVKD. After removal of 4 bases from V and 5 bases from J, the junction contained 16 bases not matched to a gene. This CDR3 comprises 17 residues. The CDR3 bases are TGTGCCATCAGTGCCCACAGGGGTGTACCTCCCGGGTATGGCTACACCTTC. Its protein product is CAISAHRGVPPGYGYTF.

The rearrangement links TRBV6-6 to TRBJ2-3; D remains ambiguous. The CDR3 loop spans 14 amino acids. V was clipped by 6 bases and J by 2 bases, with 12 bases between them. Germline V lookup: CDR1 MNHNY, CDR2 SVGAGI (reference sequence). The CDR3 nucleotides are TGTGCCAGCAGCAAAACCTCCTACACAGATACGCAGTATTTT. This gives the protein CASSKTSYTDTQYF.

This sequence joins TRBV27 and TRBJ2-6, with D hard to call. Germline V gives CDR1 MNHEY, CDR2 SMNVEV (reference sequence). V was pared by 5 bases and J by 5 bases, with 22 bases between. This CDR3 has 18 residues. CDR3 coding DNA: TGTGCCAGCAGTACAATTATCTGGCTACAAAGTCGGGCCAACGTCCTGACTTTC. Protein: CASSTIIWLQSRANVLTF.

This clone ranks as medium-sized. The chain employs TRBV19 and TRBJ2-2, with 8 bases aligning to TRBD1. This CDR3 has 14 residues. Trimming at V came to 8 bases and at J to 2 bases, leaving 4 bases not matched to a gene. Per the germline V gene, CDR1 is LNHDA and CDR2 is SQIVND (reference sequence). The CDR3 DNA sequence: TGTGCCAGTGCCGACAGGGGAAACACCGGGGAGCTGTTTTTT. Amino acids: CASADRGNTGELFF.

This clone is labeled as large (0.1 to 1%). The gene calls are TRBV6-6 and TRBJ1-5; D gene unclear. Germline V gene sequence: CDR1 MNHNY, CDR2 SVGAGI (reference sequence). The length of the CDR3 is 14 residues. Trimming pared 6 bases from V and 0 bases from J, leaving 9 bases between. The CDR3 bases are TGTGCCAGCAGACCGGACGATAGCAATCAGCCCCAGCATTTT. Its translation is CASRPDDSNQPQHF.

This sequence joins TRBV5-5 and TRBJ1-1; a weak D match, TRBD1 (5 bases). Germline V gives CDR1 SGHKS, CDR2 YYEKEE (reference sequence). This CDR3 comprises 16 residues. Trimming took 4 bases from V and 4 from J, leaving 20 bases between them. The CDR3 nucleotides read TGTGCCAGCAGCCGGAGGCTTGTAAGGGGTAGCACTGAAGCTTTCTTT. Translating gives CASSRRLVRGSTEAFF. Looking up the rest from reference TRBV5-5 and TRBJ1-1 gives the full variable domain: DAGVTQSPTHLIKTRGQQVTLRCSPISGHKSVSWYQQVLGQGPQFIFQYYEKEERGRGNFPDRFSARQFPNYSSELNVNALLLGDSALYLCASSRRLVRGSTEAFFGQGTRLTVV.

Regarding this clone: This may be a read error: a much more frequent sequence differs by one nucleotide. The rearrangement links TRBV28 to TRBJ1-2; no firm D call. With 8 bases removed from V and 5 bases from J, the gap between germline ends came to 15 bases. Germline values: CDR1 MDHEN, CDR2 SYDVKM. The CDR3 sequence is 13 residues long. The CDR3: CASGAEPFYGYTF. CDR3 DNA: TGTGCCAGCGGCGCGGAGCCCTTTTATGGCTACACCTTC.